The clone carrying this T cell receptor (beta chain) has a handful of counts. This sample is part of a study of blood T cell repertoires in COVID-19. As for the study in general: The analysed material was cDNA or gDNA that came from T cells, B-cell-depleted T cells, or PBMCs.

Original processing methods: Amplified reference gene primers provided the basis for estimating nucleated cell counts. Generated by immunoSEQ multiplex PCR, the TCRdb table keeps only in-frame clones and is missing some. The V and J calls and clone size are taken from that table; D and trimming were inferred from the DNA. This sample has a few hundred thousand clones, with around 86% found just once. The CDR3 contains 16 residues. J gave up 8 bases and V 1 base, and 8 bases lay outside the gene matches. CDR1 is MGHRA and CDR2 is YSYEKL in the germline V gene. The chain joins TRBV4-1 to TRBJ2-1, with TRBD2 matching over 10 bases. Sequenced: PBMCs or T cells enriched from blood (not recorded which). The receptor was isolated from a woman between 40 and 50 years old with acute COVID-19. This CDR3 is CASSQGQTSGIDEQFF. The CDR3 bases are TGCGCCAGCAGCCAAGGCCAAACTAGCGGGATAGATGAGCAGTTCTTC.